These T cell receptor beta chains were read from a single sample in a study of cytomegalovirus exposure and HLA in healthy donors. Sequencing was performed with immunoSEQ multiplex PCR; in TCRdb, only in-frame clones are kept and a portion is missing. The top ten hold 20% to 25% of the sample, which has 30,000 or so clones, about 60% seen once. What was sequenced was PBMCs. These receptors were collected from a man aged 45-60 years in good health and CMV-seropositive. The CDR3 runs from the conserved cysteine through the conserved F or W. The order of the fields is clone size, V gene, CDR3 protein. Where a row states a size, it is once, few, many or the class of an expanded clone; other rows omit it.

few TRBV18 CASSSRGNNQPQHF
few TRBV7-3 CASSLRGQGVGELFF
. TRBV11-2 CASSPPAWSSGNTIYF
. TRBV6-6 CASKHSGVSYNEQFF
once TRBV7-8 CASNLRGSSYEQYF
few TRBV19 CASSIGAAQPQHF
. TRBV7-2 CASSLGLAGTGELFF
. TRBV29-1 CSVYPNTEAFF
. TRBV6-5 CASRASGEYNEQFF
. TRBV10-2 CASSVDSYYEQYF